The 22 T cell receptor beta chains below all came from one sample that was sequenced in a study of cytomegalovirus exposure and HLA in healthy donors (TCRdb year 2017). The library was prepared using the immunoSEQ multiplex PCR assay. The multiplex PCR relied on a mix of 60 forward primers for TCR Vbeta segments and 13 reverse primers for TCR Jbeta segments. TCRdb carries this immuneACCESS record with in-frame sequences only. Its versions omit some clonotypes, under half of them owing to an unresolved V gene in the studies checked, with the rest unexplained. Recorded for this sample are 110,000 or so clones; approximately 70% of them occurred a single time. Under 6.5% of the sample is in the top ten clones. Sequenced sample: PBMCs. The receptors here all came from a woman between 65 and 79 years old in good health and CMV-seropositive.

V and J are TRBV13 and TRBJ1-4; the match to TRBD1 covers 10 bases. The V gene's germline CDR1 is PRHDT and CDR2 FYEKMQ (reference sequence). This CDR3 has 16 residues. The V segment lost 5 bases and the J segment 8 bases; nucleotides outside the gene matches: 11. Here the CDR3 reads CASSRQGASGGEKLFF. In DNA form, the CDR3 reads TGTGCCAGCAGCAGACAGGGGGCATCGGGTGGGGAAAAACTGTTTTTT. The variable domain in full, completed from reference TRBV13 and TRBJ1-4, reads AAGVIQSPRHLIKEKRETATLKCYPIPRHDTVYWYQQGPGQDPQFLISFYEKMQSDKGSIPDRFSAQQFSDYHSELNMSSLELGDSALYFCASSRQGASGGEKLFFGSGTQLSVL.

As DNA, the CDR3 is TGTGCCTCTAGCGGAATGCCGCCCGAGACCCAGTACTTC. It yields the protein CASSGMPPETQYF. The chain is built from TRBV10-3 and TRBJ2-5; 7 positions agree with TRBD2. The CDR3 covers 13 residues. Germline V gene data show CDR1 as ENHRY and CDR2 as SYGVKD. J lost 5 bases, V lost 11 bases, and 11 bases had no gene match.

The J gene is TRBJ1-1, the V gene TRBV18; D not resolved. Per the germline V gene, CDR1 is KGHSH and CDR2 is LQKENI. With 3 bases removed from V and 6 bases from J, the gap between germline ends came to 14 bases. The CDR3 contains 14 residues. CDR3 protein: CASSPLSKEAEAFF. As DNA, the CDR3 is TGTGCCAGCTCACCGCTGAGCAAGGAGGCTGAAGCTTTCTTT.

The chain recombines TRBV4-3 with TRBJ1-6; 7 positions agree with TRBD1. This CDR3 region has 14 residues. Per germline, CDR1 LGHNA and CDR2 YSLEER. J was trimmed by 6 bases and V by 3 bases; bases with no gene match: 2. The CDR3 is CASSQWTGNSPLHF. The CDR3 DNA reads TGCGCCAGCAGCCAGTGGACAGGTAATTCACCCCTCCACTTT.

The chain recombines TRBV5-1 with TRBJ1-1; D gene ambiguous. Germline loops: CDR1 SGHRS, CDR2 YFSETQ. The CDR3 is made up of 16 amino acids. V was clipped by 4 bases and J by 1 base, with 17 bases between them. The CDR3 is CASSPLGVGRNTEAFF. The CDR3 coding sequence is TGCGCCAGCAGCCCCCTTGGAGTGGGGAGGAACACTGAAGCTTTCTTT.

The chain has TRBV6-1 and TRBJ1-1; 8 bases agree with TRBD1. The CDR3 has 14 amino acids. V lost 6 bases, J lost 2 bases, and 5 bases stayed unmatched. Germline-derived CDR1 and CDR2 are MNHNS and SASEGT. In DNA, the CDR3 is TGTGCCAGCAGACAGACAGGGGCCAACACTGAAGCTTTCTTT. It codes for CASRQTGANTEAFF.

The rearrangement uses TRBV11-3 and TRBJ2-5, with 13 positions matching TRBD2. Trimming at V came to 4 bases and at J to 2 bases, leaving 4 bases not matched to a gene. This CDR3 region has 16 residues. Germline CDR1 SGHNT, CDR2 YENEEA. CDR3 DNA sequence: TGTGCCAGCAGCTCGGGACTAGCGGGGTCACAAGAGACCCAGTACTTC. This sequence encodes CASSSGLAGSQETQYF.

The V gene is TRBV5-4, the J gene TRBJ2-3, with TRBD2 matching 12 bases. Losses at the gene ends were 5 bases for V and 2 bases for J; bases not matched to a gene: 6. Germline V gives CDR1 SGHNT, CDR2 YYREEE (reference sequence). The CDR3 spans 16 residues. The CDR3 reads CASRPGTSGSTDTQYF. The CDR3 DNA is TGTGCCAGCAGACCTGGGACTAGCGGGTCCACAGATACGCAGTATTTT.

The chain employs TRBV9 and TRBJ2-3, with 7 bases matching TRBD1. The CDR3 loop spans 15 amino acids. The V gene's germline CDR1 is SGDLS and CDR2 YYNGEE. The junction had 9 bases not matched to a gene; V was cut back by 2 bases and J by 6 bases. The CDR3 region is CASSVLDRPPDTQYF. The CDR3 bases are TGTGCCAGCAGCGTTCTGGACAGGCCCCCCGATACGCAGTATTTT.

The rearrangement links TRBV7-9 to TRBJ2-1, with 9 bases fitting TRBD2. This CDR3 is built from 19 residues. The trim removed 4 bases at V and 0 bases at J, leaving 13 bases unmatched. Germline CDR1 reads SEHNR; CDR2 reads FQNEAQ (reference sequence). CDR3 amino acids: CASSWPRAGGTSSYNEQFF. The CDR3 nucleotides are TGTGCCAGCAGCTGGCCTAGAGCGGGGGGCACAAGCTCCTACAATGAGCAGTTCTTC.

V gene TRBV2 combines with J gene TRBJ2-2; 8 positions match TRBD2. From germline, CDR1 is SNHLY and CDR2 FYNNEI. V shed 8 bases, J shed 1 base, and the junction held 3 bases outside the gene matches. The CDR3 extends over 14 amino acids. The CDR3 sequence is CASRLAGNTGELFF. CDR3 DNA: TGTGCCAGCCGCCTAGCGGGGAACACCGGGGAGCTGTTTTTT. Filled out from reference TRBV2 and TRBJ2-2, the complete variable domain reads EPEVTQTPSHQVTQMGQEVILRCVPISNHLYFYWYRQILGQKVEFLVSFYNNEISEKSEIFDDQFSVERPDGSNFTLKIRSTKLEDSAMYFCASRLAGNTGELFFGEGSRLTVL.

This clone occurred a few times. This chain connects TRBV6-6 to TRBJ2-7; TRBD2 matches at 10 bases. The J segment lost 6 bases and the V segment lost 6 bases, leaving 5 bases of the junction unmatched. This CDR3 has 13 residues. Germline CDR1 is MNHNY and CDR2 is SVGAGI (reference sequence). The DNA for the CDR3 is TGTGCCAGCAGGAGCGGGGGGGCAACCGAGCAGTACTTC. Translated, it gives CASRSGGATEQYF.

In its sample, this clone was seen a few times. CDR3 coding DNA: TGCAGCGTGCGGACAGGGGATAATTCACCCCTCCACTTT. Translation gives CSVRTGDNSPLHF. The chain has TRBV29-1 and TRBJ1-6; 9 positions match TRBD1. Per germline, CDR1 SQVTM and CDR2 ANQGSEA. V lost 6 bases to trimming and J lost 5 bases; unmatched junction nucleotides: 2. This CDR3 spans 13 amino acids.

The chain joins TRBV1 to TRBJ1-4. TRBV1 represents a pseudogene. This CDR3 spans 16 amino acids. The CDR3 region is CTSSLAGRGGDEKLFF. The DNA of the CDR3 is TGCACCAGCAGCCTCGCGGGCCGGGGAGGGGATGAAAAACTGTTTTTT.

This clone was seen only a few times. The CDR3 DNA reads TGTGCCAGCAGGGGCGGGCTCCCCACAGATACGCAGTATTTT. Translation gives CASRGGLPTDTQYF. V usage is TRBV2 and J usage is TRBJ2-3, with D possibly TRBD2 on 5 matching bases. CDR1 is SNHLY and CDR2 is FYNNEI in the germline V gene. Trimming took off 6 bases at V and 2 bases at J, with 12 bases between the two ends. This CDR3 is 14 amino acids long.

The rearrangement uses TRBV6-1 and TRBJ2-7; D may be TRBD1 (5 bases). This CDR3 region has 14 residues. Germline V lookup: CDR1 MNHNS, CDR2 SASEGT. V dropped 7 bases and J dropped 4 bases, with 17 bases sitting between them. CDR3 sequence: CASNVRASQYEQYF. CDR3 DNA sequence: TGTGCCAGCAATGTCAGGGCCTCACAGTACGAGCAGTACTTC.

This clone was counted only a few times. The chain combines TRBV6-1 with TRBJ1-2; D not resolved. Trimming left V 0 bases short and J 0 bases short, with 11 bases between. The germline V gene has CDR1 MNHNS and CDR2 SASEGT. CDR3 length: 16 amino acids. Here the CDR3 DNA reads TGTGCCAGCAGTGAAGCTATAAGACATGCTAACTATGGCTACACCTTC. Protein sequence: CASSEAIRHANYGYTF.

This chain uses TRBV9 with TRBJ1-1, with TRBD1 as a possible D gene (6 bases). Germline lookup yields CDR1 SGDLS and CDR2 YYNGEE. The CDR3 totals 16 residues. With 3 bases removed from V and 0 bases from J, the gap between germline ends came to 15 bases. CDR3 bases: TGTGCCAGCAGCGCAAAAGCCGGGACACTGAACACTGAAGCTTTCTTT. It yields the protein CASSAKAGTLNTEAFF. Combining the CDR3 with reference TRBV9 and TRBJ1-1 gives the whole variable domain DSGVTQTPKHLITATGQRVTLRCSPRSGDLSVYWYQQSLDQGLQFLIQYYNGEERAKGNILERFSAQQFPDLHSELNLSSLELGDSALYFCASSAKAGTLNTEAFFGQGTRLTVV.

This clone showed up just once. The chain is built from TRBV7-2 and TRBJ1-2; 9 nucleotides agree with TRBD1. V shed 5 bases, J shed 2 bases, and the junction held 9 bases outside the gene matches. There are 16 residues in the CDR3. Germline loops: CDR1 SGHTA, CDR2 FQGNSA. The CDR3 loop is CASSRSPGTGNYGYTF. CDR3 nucleotides: TGTGCCAGCAGCCGCAGTCCCGGGACAGGGAACTATGGCTACACCTTC.

This sequence joins TRBV6-5 and TRBJ2-1; D might be TRBD1 (7 bases). The V gene's germline CDR1 is MNHEY and CDR2 SVGAGI. Trimming shortened V by 3 bases and J by 6 bases, and 18 bases separated the two germline ends. There are 16 residues in the CDR3. The CDR3 loop is CASSYAGQPLTNEQFF. CDR3 nucleotide sequence: TGTGCCAGCAGTTATGCGGGACAGCCCTTAACCAATGAGCAGTTCTTC.

The chain employs TRBV6-5 and TRBJ1-1; 9 bases fit TRBD1. Germline lookup yields CDR1 MNHEY and CDR2 SVGAGI. With 0 bases clipped from V and 6 bases from J, the junction kept 8 bases outside the gene matches. The CDR3 length is 16 residues. CDR3 nucleotides: TGTGCCAGCAGTTACTCCGGGGGACAGGGCGACCCTGAAGCTTTCTTT. Encoded protein: CASSYSGGQGDPEAFF.

V gene TRBV2 combines with J gene TRBJ1-4, with TRBD1 as a possible D gene (5 bases). This CDR3 comprises 15 residues. The V gene lost 4 bases and the J gene lost 8 bases, with 17 bases spanning the gap. Germline V gene lookup returns CDR1 SNHLY and CDR2 FYNNEI. Here the CDR3 reads CASSALELRGEKLFF. CDR3 DNA: TGTGCCAGCAGTGCCCTTGAACTAAGGGGCGAAAAACTGTTTTTT. The full variable domain, completed using reference TRBV2 and TRBJ1-4, is EPEVTQTPSHQVTQMGQEVILRCVPISNHLYFYWYRQILGQKVEFLVSFYNNEISEKSEIFDDQFSVERPDGSNFTLKIRSTKLEDSAMYFCASSALELRGEKLFFGSGTQLSVL.